This TCR beta chain came from a study of T cells after yellow fever vaccination. For the study at large: When fractions had low cell numbers, they were prepared with SMART-Seq v4 Ultra Low Input. Regarding the study as a whole: The presence of abundant clonotypes contaminating from the bulk population was possible in FACS-sorted repertoires.

TCRdb re-derived calls from the 5' RACE reads in MiXCR, one entry per CDR3 protein. The sample lists about 360,000 distinct CDR3 sequences, approximately 5.7% occurring once. The CDR3 has 15 residues. Trimming shortened V by 2 bases and J by 2 bases, and 13 bases separated the two germline ends. CDR1 is SGHNT, CDR2 YYREEE, per germline (reference sequence). In its sample, this clonotype was seen many times. Its cognate antigen is unknown. The chain links TRBV5-4 to TRBJ2-5; D possibly corresponds to TRBD2 (5 bases). This clonotype was obtained from a man younger than 40 who received the YFV17D yellow fever vaccine. Sequences were derived from PBMCs, sampled 5 days after the yellow fever booster vaccination. The chain's CDR3 is CASSFRAGYQETQYF. Written as DNA, the CDR3 is TGTGCCAGCAGCTTTCGGGCGGGCTATCAAGAGACCCAGTACTTC. Complete variable domain (other parts from reference TRBV5-4 and TRBJ2-5): ETGVTQSPTHLIKTRGQQVTLRCSSQSGHNTVSWYQQALGQGPQFIFQYYREEENGRGNFPPRFSGLQFPNYSSELNVNALELDDSALYLCASSFRAGYQETQYFGPGTRLLVL.